Listed below are T cell receptor beta chains from one sample, sequenced in a study of blood T cell repertoires in COVID-19. Assay used: immunoSEQ multiplex PCR; TCRdb lists only in-frame clones, some missing. The data contain approximately 150,000 clones, 87% of them singletons. Sequenced sample: peripheral blood. These receptors came from a woman in her fifties or sixties with acute or convalescent COVID-19. The CDR3 runs from the conserved cysteine through the conserved F or W. D genes are given only for firm matches. Clone size, where shown, is once, few, many, or a class for clones that have expanded.

d_call	j_call	v_call	clone_size	cdr3_aa	cdr3_nt
-	TRBJ2-1	TRBV5-5	once	CASSLTEQENYNEQFF	TGTGCCAGCAGCTTGACGGAACAGGAGAACTACAATGAGCAGTTCTTC
-	TRBJ1-2	TRBV12-5	-	CASGLVKGRYGYTF	TGTGCTAGTGGTTTGGTAAAGGGGCGATATGGCTACACCTTC
-	TRBJ1-5	TRBV29-1	few	CSVSPGSGNQPQHF	TGCAGCGTAAGCCCGGGGTCTGGCAATCAGCCCCAGCATTTT
TRBD1	TRBJ1-2	TRBV7-3	-	CASSETGGGGYTF	TGTGCCAGCAGCGAAACAGGGGGTGGAGGCTACACCTTC
TRBD1	TRBJ1-1	TRBV11-2	-	CASSFGTGPSEAFF	TGTGCCAGCAGCTTTGGGACAGGGCCTTCTGAAGCTTTCTTT
TRBD1	TRBJ1-5	TRBV12-3/TRBV12-4	-	CASTGTGGQPQHF	TGTGCCAGCACCGGGACAGGTGGTCAGCCCCAGCATTTT
-	TRBJ1-1	TRBV2	-	CASSGSSTRGTEAFF	TGTGCCAGCAGTGGTTCGTCGACGCGGGGCACTGAAGCTTTCTTT
-	TRBJ2-7	TRBV18	-	CASSPPTFYEQYF	TGTGCCAGCTCACCACCGACTTTTTACGAGCAGTACTTC
TRBD1	TRBJ1-2	TRBV6-5	-	CASSYRMTGGGYTF	TGTGCCAGCAGTTACCGAATGACAGGGGGAGGCTACACCTTC
-	TRBJ1-2	TRBV11-2	-	CASSSTGRGLDNYGYTF	TGTGCCAGCAGCTCCACCGGGCGGGGGTTGGATAACTATGGCTACACCTTC
TRBD2	TRBJ2-1	TRBV28	-	CASSSGLPYNEQFF	TGTGCCAGCAGTTCGGGACTACCATACAATGAGCAGTTCTTC
TRBD1	TRBJ2-2	TRBV30	once	CAWSHRGSRELFF	TGTGCCTGGAGTCACAGGGGTAGCCGGGAGCTGTTTTTT
-	TRBJ2-3	TRBV5-1	once	CASSPSIHSTDTQYF	TGCGCCAGCAGCCCCTCGATACACAGCACAGATACGCAGTATTTT
TRBD1	TRBJ2-5	TRBV29-1	-	CSGLGTGPKRETQYF	TGCAGCGGGCTCGGGACAGGTCCCAAGAGAGAGACCCAGTACTTC
TRBD1	TRBJ1-2	TRBV29-1	once	CSGGTVYGYTF	TGCAGCGGTGGGACAGTCTATGGCTACACCTTC
TRBD1	TRBJ2-5	TRBV5-4	-	CASSETGTAQETQYF	TGTGCCAGCAGCGAAACCGGGACAGCACAAGAGACCCAGTACTTC
-	TRBJ2-7	TRBV5-6	few	CASRPPAGTPYEQYF	TGTGCCAGCAGGCCCCCCGCTGGGACTCCCTACGAGCAGTACTTC
-	TRBJ1-5	TRBV7-9	-	CASSSGRQPQHF	TGTGCCAGCAGCTCGGGTCGTCAGCCCCAGCATTTT
TRBD1	TRBJ1-2	TRBV29-1	-	CSVKGQGAGGYTF	TGCAGCGTTAAGGGACAGGGGGCGGGTGGCTACACCTTC
-	TRBJ1-4	TRBV9	-	CASSVRLNPNEKLFF	TGTGCCAGCAGCGTCCGACTGAACCCTAATGAAAAACTGTTTTTT
TRBD1	TRBJ1-5	TRBV5-1	-	CASSEGQGNQPQHF	TGCGCCAGCAGCGAGGGACAGGGAAATCAGCCCCAGCATTTT
TRBD1	TRBJ1-2	TRBV27	-	CASSLLGTALYGYTF	TGTGCCAGCAGTTTATTAGGGACAGCCCTTTATGGCTACACCTTC
TRBD1	TRBJ1-4	TRBV30	-	CAWSPGGVNEKLFF	TGTGCCTGGAGTCCAGGGGGCGTAAATGAAAAACTGTTTTTT
TRBD1	TRBJ1-2	TRBV7-8	-	CASSLGQGDGYTF	TGTGCCAGCAGCTTAGGACAGGGAGATGGCTACACCTTC
-	TRBJ2-7	TRBV5-4	-	CASSIEAGVLREQYF	TGTGCCAGCAGCATAGAGGCAGGGGTTTTGCGCGAGCAGTACTTC
-	TRBJ2-1	TRBV2	once	CASMDSLYNEQFF	TGTGCCAGCATGGACAGTCTATACAATGAGCAGTTCTTC
TRBD1	TRBJ1-1	TRBV7-9	-	CASSSTGETEAFF	TGTGCCAGCAGCTCCACAGGGGAAACTGAAGCTTTCTTT
TRBD1	TRBJ1-2	TRBV30	-	CAWIAGQGVGYTF	TGTGCCTGGATCGCCGGACAGGGAGTAGGCTACACCTTC
TRBD1	TRBJ1-3	TRBV19	-	CASSHRGSGNTIYF	TGTGCCAGTAGCCACAGGGGCTCTGGAAACACCATATATTTT
TRBD1	TRBJ2-5	TRBV5-5	-	CASSYRDRGRETQYF	TGTGCCAGCAGTTACCGGGACAGGGGGCGAGAGACCCAGTACTTC
-	TRBJ2-7	TRBV7-3	-	CASSSVQGHEQYF	TGTGCCAGCAGCTCGGTACAGGGCCACGAGCAGTACTTC
TRBD1	TRBJ1-2	TRBV6-2/TRBV6-3	-	CASSRTGFGYTF	TGTGCCAGCAGCCGGACAGGGTTTGGCTACACCTTC
TRBD1	TRBJ2-7	TRBV28	-	CAIKPGQVTYEQYF	TGTGCCATTAAACCGGGACAGGTGACCTACGAGCAGTACTTC
-	TRBJ2-5	TRBV21-1	-	CASTFGKAEQETQYF	TGTGCCAGCACATTCGGCAAAGCGGAACAAGAGACCCAGTACTTC
TRBD1	TRBJ1-1	TRBV3-1/TRBV3-2	-	CASSHRDRGTEAFF	TGTGCCAGCAGCCACCGGGACAGGGGCACTGAAGCTTTCTTT
TRBD1	TRBJ1-2	TRBV30	-	CAWRFTGGNGYTF	TGTGCCTGGAGATTCACAGGGGGCAATGGCTACACCTTC
-	TRBJ1-1	TRBV13	-	CASTRGEGFEAFF	TGTGCCAGCACCAGGGGTGAAGGGTTTGAAGCTTTCTTT
-	TRBJ2-6	TRBV24-1	-	CATSDTNRNGANVLTF	TGTGCCACCAGTGATACCAACAGAAATGGGGCCAACGTCCTGACTTTC
TRBD2	TRBJ2-7	TRBV27	-	CASSLFPGLAGDLEQYF	TGTGCCAGCAGTTTATTCCCGGGACTAGCGGGGGACCTCGAGCAGTACTTC
-	TRBJ1-1	TRBV19	-	CASSPPQGIYTEAFF	TGTGCCAGTAGTCCGCCCCAGGGAATTTACACTGAAGCTTTCTTT
-	TRBJ1-3	TRBV4-1	-	CASSQTAWQGQDF	TGCGCCAGCAGCCAAACAGCGTGGCAGGGTCAGGATTTT
-	TRBJ1-5	TRBV2	-	CASSEGQFQPQHF	TGTGCCAGCAGTGAGGGACAATTTCAGCCCCAGCATTTT
-	TRBJ1-2	TRBV2	-	CASSSDRSNYGYTF	TGTGCCAGCAGCTCGGACAGATCTAACTATGGCTACACCTTC
-	TRBJ2-5	TRBV18	once	CASSPQQDMETQYF	TGTGCCAGCTCACCACAACAGGACATGGAGACCCAGTACTTC
TRBD1	TRBJ1-2	TRBV7-2	-	CASGDSNYGYTF	TGTGCCAGCGGGGACAGTAACTATGGCTACACCTTC
-	TRBJ1-2	TRBV5-1	-	CASIPATGTNYGYTF	TGCGCCAGCATTCCTGCTACCGGGACAAATTATGGCTACACCTTC
-	TRBJ1-3	TRBV9	-	CASSVDPGSGNTIYF	TGTGCCAGCAGCGTAGATCCGGGATCTGGAAACACCATATATTTT
-	TRBJ1-6	TRBV30	-	CAWSVRSSPLHF	TGTGCCTGGAGTGTACGTAGTTCACCCCTCCACTTT
TRBD2	TRBJ2-2	TRBV4-1	-	CASSQERGQNTGELFF	TGCGCCAGCAGCCAGGAGCGGGGGCAAAACACCGGGGAGCTGTTTTTT
TRBD1	TRBJ1-2	TRBV2	-	CASSGQGNYGYTF	TGTGCCAGCAGTGGACAGGGGAACTATGGCTACACCTTC
-	TRBJ2-3	TRBV7-2	-	CASSLLRGGSTDTQYF	TGTGCCAGCAGCTTATTGAGAGGGGGTAGCACAGATACGCAGTATTTT
TRBD2	TRBJ2-1	TRBV2	-	CASSGMGWQALAGGADNEQFF	TGTGCCAGCAGTGGAATGGGGTGGCAGGCACTAGCGGGAGGAGCGGACAATGAGCAGTTCTTC
-	TRBJ2-7	TRBV25-1	-	CASSGHSPSYEQYF	TGTGCCAGCAGTGGACACTCTCCCTCCTACGAGCAGTACTTC
-	TRBJ1-5	TRBV12-3/TRBV12-4	-	CASTSSGNQPQHF	TGTGCCAGCACCTCCTCGGGCAATCAGCCCCAGCATTTT
TRBD2	TRBJ2-3	TRBV10-1	few	CASSESSAGGPTDTQYF	TGCGCCAGCAGTGAGTCTTCGGCGGGAGGGCCCACAGATACGCAGTATTTT
-	TRBJ2-3	TRBV5-5	once	CASSLVPGADTQYF	TGTGCCAGCAGCTTGGTCCCCGGGGCAGATACGCAGTATTTT
-	TRBJ1-4	TRBV5-1	-	CASSLQAPSEKLFF	TGCGCCAGCAGCTTACAGGCTCCTTCCGAAAAACTGTTTTTT